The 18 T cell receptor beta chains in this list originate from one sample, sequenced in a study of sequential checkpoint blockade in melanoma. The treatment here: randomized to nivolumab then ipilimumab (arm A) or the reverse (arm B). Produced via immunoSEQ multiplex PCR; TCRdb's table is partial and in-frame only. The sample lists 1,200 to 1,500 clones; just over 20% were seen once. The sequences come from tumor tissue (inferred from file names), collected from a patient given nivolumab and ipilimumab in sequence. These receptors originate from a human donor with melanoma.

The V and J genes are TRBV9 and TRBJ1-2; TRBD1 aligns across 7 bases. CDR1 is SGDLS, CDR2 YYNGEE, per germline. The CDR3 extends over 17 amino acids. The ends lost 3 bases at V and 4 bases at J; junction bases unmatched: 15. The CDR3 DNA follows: TGTGCCAGCAGCGGGGGGCTGCCCTACAGGGGAACCTATGGCTACACCTTC. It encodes CASSGGLPYRGTYGYTF.

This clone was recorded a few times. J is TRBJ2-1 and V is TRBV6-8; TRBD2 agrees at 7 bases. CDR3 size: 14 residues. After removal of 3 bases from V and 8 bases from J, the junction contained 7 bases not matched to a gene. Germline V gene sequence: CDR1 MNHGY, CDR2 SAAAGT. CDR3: CASSYGGGLDEQFF. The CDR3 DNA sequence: TGTGCCAGCAGTTATGGGGGAGGGTTGGATGAGCAGTTCTTC.

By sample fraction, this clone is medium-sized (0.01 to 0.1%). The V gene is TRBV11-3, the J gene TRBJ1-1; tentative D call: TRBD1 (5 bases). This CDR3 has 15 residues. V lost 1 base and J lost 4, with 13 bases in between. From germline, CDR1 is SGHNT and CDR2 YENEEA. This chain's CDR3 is CASSLVAAGGTEAFF. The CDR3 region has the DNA TGTGCCAGCAGCTTAGTAGCCGCGGGGGGCACTGAAGCTTTCTTT.

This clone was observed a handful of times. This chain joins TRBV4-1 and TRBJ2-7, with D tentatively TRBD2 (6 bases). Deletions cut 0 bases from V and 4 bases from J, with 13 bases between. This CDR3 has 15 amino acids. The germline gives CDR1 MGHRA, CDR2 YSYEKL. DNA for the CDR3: TGCGCCAGCAGCCAAGATAGAGGGAGGCATTACGAGCAGTACTTC. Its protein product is CASSQDRGRHYEQYF.

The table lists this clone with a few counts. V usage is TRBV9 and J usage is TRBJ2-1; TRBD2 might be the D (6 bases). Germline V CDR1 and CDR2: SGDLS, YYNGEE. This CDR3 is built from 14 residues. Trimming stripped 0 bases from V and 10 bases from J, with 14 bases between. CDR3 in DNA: TGTGCCAGCAGCGTAGAGGAGAGACTAGGAGAGCAGTTCTTC. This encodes CASSVEERLGEQFF.

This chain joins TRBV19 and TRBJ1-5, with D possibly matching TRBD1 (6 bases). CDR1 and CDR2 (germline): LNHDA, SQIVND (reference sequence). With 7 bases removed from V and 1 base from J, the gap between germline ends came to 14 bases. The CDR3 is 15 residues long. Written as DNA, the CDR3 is TGTGCCAGTACTGTGGCAGGGGAGAGCAATCAGCCCCAGCATTTT. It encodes CASTVAGESNQPQHF.

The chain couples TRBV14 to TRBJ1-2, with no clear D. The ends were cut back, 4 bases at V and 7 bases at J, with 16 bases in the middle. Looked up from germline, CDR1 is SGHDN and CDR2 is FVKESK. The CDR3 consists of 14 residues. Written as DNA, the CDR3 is TGTGCCAGCAGCCCCCGGGCGGCAATGTCTGGCTACACCTTC. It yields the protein CASSPRAAMSGYTF.

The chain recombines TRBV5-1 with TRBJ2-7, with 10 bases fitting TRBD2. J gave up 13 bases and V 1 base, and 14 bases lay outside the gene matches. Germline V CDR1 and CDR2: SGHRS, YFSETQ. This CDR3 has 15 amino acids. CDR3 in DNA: TGCGCCAGCAGCTTGTCCCTAGCGGGAGAGGGGGAGCTCTACTTC. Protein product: CASSLSLAGEGELYF.

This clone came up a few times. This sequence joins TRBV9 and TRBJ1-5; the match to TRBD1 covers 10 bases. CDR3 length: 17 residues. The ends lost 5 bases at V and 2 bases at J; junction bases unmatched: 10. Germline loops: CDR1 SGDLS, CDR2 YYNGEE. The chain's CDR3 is CASSPDRGLGGNQPQHF. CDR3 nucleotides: TGTGCCAGCAGTCCCGACAGGGGGCTTGGTGGCAATCAGCCCCAGCATTTT.

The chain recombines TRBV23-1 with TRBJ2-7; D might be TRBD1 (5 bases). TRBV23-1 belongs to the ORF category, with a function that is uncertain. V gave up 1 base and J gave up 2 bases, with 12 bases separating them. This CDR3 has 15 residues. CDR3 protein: CASSQFPQGTYEQYF. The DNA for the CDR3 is TGCGCCAGCAGTCAATTCCCGCAGGGTACCTACGAGCAGTACTTC.

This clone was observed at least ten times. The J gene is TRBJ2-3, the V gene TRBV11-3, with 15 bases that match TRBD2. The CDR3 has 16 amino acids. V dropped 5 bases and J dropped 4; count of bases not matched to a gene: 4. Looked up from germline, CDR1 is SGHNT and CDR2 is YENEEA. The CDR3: CASSQGLAGGPDTQYF. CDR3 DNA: TGTGCCAGCAGCCAAGGACTAGCGGGAGGGCCAGATACGCAGTATTTT.

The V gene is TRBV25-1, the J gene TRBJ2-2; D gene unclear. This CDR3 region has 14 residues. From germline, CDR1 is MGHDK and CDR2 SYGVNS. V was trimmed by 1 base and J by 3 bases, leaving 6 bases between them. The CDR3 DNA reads TGTGCCAGCAGTGAATCGATCGACACCGGGGAGCTGTTTTTT. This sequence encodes CASSESIDTGELFF.

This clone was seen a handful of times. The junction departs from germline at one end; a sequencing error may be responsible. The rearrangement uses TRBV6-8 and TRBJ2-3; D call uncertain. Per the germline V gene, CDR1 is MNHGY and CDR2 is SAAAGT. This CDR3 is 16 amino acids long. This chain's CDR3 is CASSDSSFSSTDTQYF. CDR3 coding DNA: TGTGCCAGCAGTGACTCGAGCTTTTCTAGCACAGATACGCAGTATTTT.

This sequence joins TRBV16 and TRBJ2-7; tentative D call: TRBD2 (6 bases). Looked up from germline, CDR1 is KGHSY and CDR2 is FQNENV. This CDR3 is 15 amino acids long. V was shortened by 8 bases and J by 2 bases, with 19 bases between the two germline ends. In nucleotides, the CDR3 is TGTGCCAGCCCCCAAGGCAGGACTAAAACCTACGAGCAGTACTTC. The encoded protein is CASPQGRTKTYEQYF.

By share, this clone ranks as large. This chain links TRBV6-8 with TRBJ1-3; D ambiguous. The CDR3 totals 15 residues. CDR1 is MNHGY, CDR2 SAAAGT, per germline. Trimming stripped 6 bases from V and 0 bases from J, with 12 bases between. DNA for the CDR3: TGTGCCAGCAGGGCTGAGGACGGCTCTGGAAACACCATATATTTT. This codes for CASRAEDGSGNTIYF.

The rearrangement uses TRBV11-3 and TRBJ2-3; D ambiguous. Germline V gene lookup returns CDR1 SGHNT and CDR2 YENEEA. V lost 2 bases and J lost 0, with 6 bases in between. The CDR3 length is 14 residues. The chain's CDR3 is CASSLILSTDTQYF. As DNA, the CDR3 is TGTGCCAGCAGCTTAATCCTGAGCACAGATACGCAGTATTTT.

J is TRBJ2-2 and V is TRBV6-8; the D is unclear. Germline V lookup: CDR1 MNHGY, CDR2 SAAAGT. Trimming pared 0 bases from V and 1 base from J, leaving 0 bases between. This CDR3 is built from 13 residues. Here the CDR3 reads CASSYSNTGELFF. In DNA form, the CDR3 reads TGTGCCAGCAGTTACTCGAACACCGGGGAGCTGTTTTTT.

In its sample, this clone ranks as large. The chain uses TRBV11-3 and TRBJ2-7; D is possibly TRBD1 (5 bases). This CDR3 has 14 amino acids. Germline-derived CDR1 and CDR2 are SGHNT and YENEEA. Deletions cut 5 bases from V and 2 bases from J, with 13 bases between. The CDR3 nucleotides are TGTGCCAGCAGCGCACCGGACACCGCCTACGAGCAGTACTTC. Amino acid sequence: CASSAPDTAYEQYF.